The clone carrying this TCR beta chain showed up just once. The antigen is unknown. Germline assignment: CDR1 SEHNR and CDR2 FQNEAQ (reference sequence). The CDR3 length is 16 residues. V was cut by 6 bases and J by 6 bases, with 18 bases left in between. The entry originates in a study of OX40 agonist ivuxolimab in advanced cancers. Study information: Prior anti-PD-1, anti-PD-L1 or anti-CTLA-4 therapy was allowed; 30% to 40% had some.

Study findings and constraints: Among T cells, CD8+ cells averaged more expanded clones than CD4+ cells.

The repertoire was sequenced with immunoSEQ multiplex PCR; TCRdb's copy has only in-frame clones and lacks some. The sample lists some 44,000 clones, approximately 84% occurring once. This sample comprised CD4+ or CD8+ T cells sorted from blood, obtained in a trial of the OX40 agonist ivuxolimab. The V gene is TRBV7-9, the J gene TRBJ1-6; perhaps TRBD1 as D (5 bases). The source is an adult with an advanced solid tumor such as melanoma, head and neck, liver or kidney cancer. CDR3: CASSSYYGTGNSPLHF. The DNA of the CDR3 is TGTGCCAGCAGTTCCTATTACGGGACCGGTAATTCACCCCTCCACTTT.